This is a list of T cell receptor beta chains from one sample in a study of T cells in narcolepsy. TCRdb keeps only in-frame clones here, not all; method: immunoSEQ multiplex PCR. The profile covers around 30,000 clones, with approximately 87% appearing a single time and around 1.2% taken by the ten largest. Input material: CD45RA- memory CD4+ T cells from PBMCs. Receptors originate from a human donor with narcolepsy. CDR3s include the opening cysteine and the closing phenylalanine or tryptophan. Each record gives: J gene, V gene, clone size, CDR3 length, D gene, CDR3 DNA, CDR3 protein. A D gene is named only where the DNA matches it firmly. A row's size may be missing; if present it is once, few, many or a size class.

J gene: TRBJ2-7; V gene: TRBV5-1; clone size: -; CDR3 length: 14; D gene: -; CDR3 DNA: TGCGCCAGCAGCTTGGAGGCCAGGACTTACGAGCAGTACTTC; CDR3 protein: CASSLEARTYEQYF
J gene: TRBJ2-7; V gene: TRBV29-1; clone size: -; CDR3 length: 13; D gene: TRBD2; CDR3 DNA: TGCAGCGTTTGGACTAGCGGGACCTACGAGCAGTACTTC; CDR3 protein: CSVWTSGTYEQYF
J gene: TRBJ2-2; V gene: TRBV7-3; clone size: -; CDR3 length: 13; D gene: -; CDR3 DNA: TGTGCCAGCTCTGTCGCGAACACCGGGGAGCTGTTTTTT; CDR3 protein: CASSVANTGELFF
J gene: TRBJ2-3; V gene: TRBV7-7; clone size: -; CDR3 length: 15; D gene: TRBD2; CDR3 DNA: TGTGCCAGCAGTATAGACGCGGGAGGGATTGATACGCAGTATTTT; CDR3 protein: CASSIDAGGIDTQYF
J gene: TRBJ2-1; V gene: TRBV28; clone size: -; CDR3 length: 15; D gene: -; CDR3 DNA: TGTGCCAGCAGGGAAGCGGGTCCGGAAGGCAATGAGCAGTTCTTC; CDR3 protein: CASREAGPEGNEQFF
J gene: TRBJ1-4; V gene: TRBV5-5; clone size: once; CDR3 length: 14; D gene: -; CDR3 DNA: TGTGCCAGCAGGTGGGGGGCAACTAATGAAAAACTGTTTTTT; CDR3 protein: CASRWGATNEKLFF
J gene: TRBJ2-1; V gene: TRBV25-1; clone size: -; CDR3 length: 15; D gene: -; CDR3 DNA: TGTGCCAGCAGTGGCCACAGGTTAGGTGTGGATGAGCAGTTCTTC; CDR3 protein: CASSGHRLGVDEQFF
J gene: TRBJ2-2; V gene: TRBV9; clone size: -; CDR3 length: 15; D gene: TRBD1; CDR3 DNA: TGTGCCAGCAGCGCCCGGGACAGGGGTACCGGGGAGCTGTTTTTT; CDR3 protein: CASSARDRGTGELFF
J gene: TRBJ2-1; V gene: TRBV6-8; clone size: few; CDR3 length: 14; D gene: -; CDR3 DNA: TGTGCCAGTGCTGGCGGGGACCAACCCGATGAGCAGTTCTTC; CDR3 protein: CASAGGDQPDEQFF
J gene: TRBJ1-3; V gene: TRBV19; clone size: once; CDR3 length: 17; D gene: -; CDR3 DNA: TGTGCCAGTAGTCCCAAGGACCGATCCAGCTCTGGAAACACCATATATTTT; CDR3 protein: CASSPKDRSSSGNTIYF
J gene: TRBJ1-5; V gene: TRBV6-1; clone size: -; CDR3 length: 15; D gene: -; CDR3 DNA: TGTGCCAGCAGTGAAGATCGGTGGGACCGTCAGCCCCAGCATTTT; CDR3 protein: CASSEDRWDRQPQHF
J gene: TRBJ2-1; V gene: TRBV19; clone size: -; CDR3 length: 15; D gene: -; CDR3 DNA: TGTGCCACCAGGGGGGGAGAACCCTCCTACAATGAGCAGTTCTTC; CDR3 protein: CATRGGEPSYNEQFF
J gene: TRBJ2-1; V gene: TRBV9; clone size: -; CDR3 length: 14; D gene: TRBD1; CDR3 DNA: TGTGCCAGCAGCCCCGGACAGGCTAACAATGAGCAGTTCTTC; CDR3 protein: CASSPGQANNEQFF
J gene: TRBJ1-4; V gene: TRBV4-1; clone size: -; CDR3 length: 18; D gene: -; CDR3 DNA: TGCGCCAGCAGCCAGATTCGGACTAGGCGGGGTTCAGATGAAAAACTGTTTTTT; CDR3 protein: CASSQIRTRRGSDEKLFF
J gene: TRBJ1-2; V gene: TRBV29-1; clone size: -; CDR3 length: 14; D gene: -; CDR3 DNA: TGCAGCGTTAACAGACTCCTAACGAACTATGGCTACACCTTC; CDR3 protein: CSVNRLLTNYGYTF
J gene: TRBJ2-7; V gene: TRBV4-3; clone size: -; CDR3 length: 15; D gene: TRBD1; CDR3 DNA: TGCGCCAGCAGCCAGGGACAGGGGGCGTCCTACGAGCAGTACTTC; CDR3 protein: CASSQGQGASYEQYF
J gene: TRBJ2-1; V gene: TRBV5-1; clone size: -; CDR3 length: 16; D gene: TRBD2; CDR3 DNA: TGCGCCAGCAGCGCATGGACTAGCGGGGGTTTCGGTGAGCAGTTCTTC; CDR3 protein: CASSAWTSGGFGEQFF
J gene: TRBJ2-5; V gene: TRBV19; clone size: -; CDR3 length: 14; D gene: -; CDR3 DNA: TGTGCCAGTAGTCCCTACCGGGGCAAAGAGACCCAGTACTTC; CDR3 protein: CASSPYRGKETQYF
J gene: TRBJ1-3; V gene: TRBV5-6; clone size: few; CDR3 length: 15; D gene: TRBD1; CDR3 DNA: TGTGCCAGCAGCACCAGGGGGCGAGGAGGAAACACCATATATTTT; CDR3 protein: CASSTRGRGGNTIYF
J gene: TRBJ1-1; V gene: TRBV28; clone size: -; CDR3 length: 17; D gene: -; CDR3 DNA: TGTGCCAGCAGTTGGTCATATAAGGCGGTGATGAACACTGAAGCTTTCTTT; CDR3 protein: CASSWSYKAVMNTEAFF
J gene: TRBJ2-7; V gene: TRBV27; clone size: -; CDR3 length: 15; D gene: -; CDR3 DNA: TGTGCCAGCAGTTTGGCAATAGGGAGCTCCTACGAGCAGTACTTC; CDR3 protein: CASSLAIGSSYEQYF
J gene: TRBJ1-2; V gene: TRBV9; clone size: -; CDR3 length: 13; D gene: -; CDR3 DNA: TGTGCCAGCAGCGTAGCCCGTAACTATGGCTACACCTTC; CDR3 protein: CASSVARNYGYTF
J gene: TRBJ2-7; V gene: TRBV28; clone size: -; CDR3 length: 13; D gene: -; CDR3 DNA: TGTGCCAGCAGGAACCCGCGGGCCTACGAGCAGTACTTC; CDR3 protein: CASRNPRAYEQYF
J gene: TRBJ2-5; V gene: TRBV5-1; clone size: -; CDR3 length: 15; D gene: TRBD1; CDR3 DNA: TGCGCCAGCAGCCCCCAGGGACAGGGGCTAGAGACCCAGTACTTC; CDR3 protein: CASSPQGQGLETQYF
J gene: TRBJ2-2; V gene: TRBV11-3; clone size: -; CDR3 length: 16; D gene: TRBD1; CDR3 DNA: TGTGCCAGCAGCCCACACGGGACAGAGAACACCGGGGAGCTGTTTTTT; CDR3 protein: CASSPHGTENTGELFF
J gene: TRBJ2-2; V gene: TRBV11-1; clone size: once; CDR3 length: 14; D gene: -; CDR3 DNA: TGTGCCAGCAGCTTATCGATCATTACCGGGGAGCTGTTTTTT; CDR3 protein: CASSLSIITGELFF
J gene: TRBJ2-1; V gene: TRBV28; clone size: once; CDR3 length: 14; D gene: TRBD2; CDR3 DNA: TGTGCCAGCAGGCCGGGACTAGCGGGCCAGGGGCAGTTCTTC; CDR3 protein: CASRPGLAGQGQFF
J gene: TRBJ1-5; V gene: TRBV5-1; clone size: -; CDR3 length: 13; D gene: -; CDR3 DNA: TGCGCCAGCAGCTCTGACGGGAATCAGCCCCAGCATTTT; CDR3 protein: CASSSDGNQPQHF
J gene: TRBJ2-2; V gene: TRBV6-1; clone size: -; CDR3 length: 14; D gene: -; CDR3 DNA: TGTGCCAGCAGTGAAGGGTACTCGACCGGGGAGCTGTTTTTT; CDR3 protein: CASSEGYSTGELFF
J gene: TRBJ2-7; V gene: TRBV19; clone size: -; CDR3 length: 13; D gene: -; CDR3 DNA: TGTGCCAGTAGTATAGTAAGATTCCACGAGCAGTACTTC; CDR3 protein: CASSIVRFHEQYF
J gene: TRBJ1-6; V gene: TRBV29-1; clone size: -; CDR3 length: 13; D gene: -; CDR3 DNA: TGCAGCGTTGGCTTTCAGGGGAATTCACCCCTCCACTTT; CDR3 protein: CSVGFQGNSPLHF
J gene: TRBJ1-5; V gene: TRBV6-1; clone size: -; CDR3 length: 14; D gene: -; CDR3 DNA: TGTGCCAGCACCAAAGGGGCGGGAAATCAGCCCCAGCATTTT; CDR3 protein: CASTKGAGNQPQHF
J gene: TRBJ1-2; V gene: TRBV4-1; clone size: -; CDR3 length: 14; D gene: -; CDR3 DNA: TGCGCCAGCAGCCAAGGGTCGGGAGTCTATGGCTACACCTTC; CDR3 protein: CASSQGSGVYGYTF
J gene: TRBJ2-5; V gene: TRBV11-2; clone size: -; CDR3 length: 15; D gene: -; CDR3 DNA: TGTGCCAGCAGCCAGGGACAGTCTGACGGGAGTACCCAGTACTTC; CDR3 protein: CASSQGQSDGSTQYF
J gene: TRBJ1-1; V gene: TRBV13; clone size: -; CDR3 length: 12; D gene: TRBD1; CDR3 DNA: TGTGCCAGCAGTTTACAGGGGGGTGAAGCTTTCTTT; CDR3 protein: CASSLQGGEAFF
J gene: TRBJ2-3; V gene: TRBV28; clone size: -; CDR3 length: 14; D gene: -; CDR3 DNA: TGTGCCAGCGGGGGCTACTCTAGCACAGATACGCAGTATTTT; CDR3 protein: CASGGYSSTDTQYF
J gene: TRBJ2-2; V gene: TRBV28; clone size: once; CDR3 length: 11; D gene: -; CDR3 DNA: TGTGCCAGCTCTTTGAACGGGGAGCTGTTTTTT; CDR3 protein: CASSLNGELFF